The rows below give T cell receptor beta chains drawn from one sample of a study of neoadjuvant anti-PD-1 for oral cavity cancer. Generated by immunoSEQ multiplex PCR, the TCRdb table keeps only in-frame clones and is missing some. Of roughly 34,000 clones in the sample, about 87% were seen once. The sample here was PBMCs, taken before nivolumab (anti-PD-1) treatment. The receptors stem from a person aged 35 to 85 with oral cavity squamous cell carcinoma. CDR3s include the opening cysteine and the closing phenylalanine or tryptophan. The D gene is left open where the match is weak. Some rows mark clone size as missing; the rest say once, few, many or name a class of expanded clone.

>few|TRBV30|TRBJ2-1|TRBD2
TGTGCCTGGAGTTTGGCGGGGGAGAACAATGAGCAGTTCTTC
CAWSLAGENNEQFF
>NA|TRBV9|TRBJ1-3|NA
TGTGCCAGCAGCCCATCGCGCTCTGGAAACACCATATATTTT
CASSPSRSGNTIYF
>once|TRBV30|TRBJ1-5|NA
TGTGCCTGGAGTCCCCTGGGAGGGTCGCAGCCCCAGCATTTT
CAWSPLGGSQPQHF
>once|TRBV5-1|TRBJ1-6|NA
TGCGCCAGCAGCAGGGAAGCCTCCTATAATTCACCCCTCCACTTT
CASSREASYNSPLHF
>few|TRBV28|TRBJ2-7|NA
TGTGCCAGCAGTTTAGGGGGGCAGCGCGACGAGCAGTACTTC
CASSLGGQRDEQYF
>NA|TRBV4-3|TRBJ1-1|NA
TGCGCCAGCAGCTCAGGGTCGGGGGCGAACACTGAAGCTTTCTTT
CASSSGSGANTEAFF
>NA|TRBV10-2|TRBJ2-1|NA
TGCGCCAGCACTGACGGCAATGAGCAGTTCTTC
CASTDGNEQFF
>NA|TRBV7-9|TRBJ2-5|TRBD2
TGTGCCAGCAACCACGGGGGGGCGATCTATCCCCAAGAGACCCAGTACTTC
CASNHGGAIYPQETQYF
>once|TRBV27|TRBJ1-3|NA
TGTGCCAGCAGTACCACAAGGGATAGGGAAAGGACCATATATTTT
CASSTTRDRERTIYF
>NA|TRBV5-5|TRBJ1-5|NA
TGTGCCAGCAGCTTGGTGGGCGACGGGCCCCAGCATTTT
CASSLVGDGPQHF
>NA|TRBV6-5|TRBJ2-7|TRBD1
TGTGCCAGCAGTTATTCCCCGGACAGGGGAGGCGAGCAGTACTTC
CASSYSPDRGGEQYF
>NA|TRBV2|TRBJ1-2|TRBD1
TGTGCCTCGGACAGGGGGGTTTCAGATGGCTACACCTTC
CASDRGVSDGYTF
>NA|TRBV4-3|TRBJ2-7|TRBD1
TGCGCCAGCAGCCAAGATGGCTTCCGACAGGGCGGATCCCCGGGAGAGCAGTACTTC
CASSQDGFRQGGSPGEQYF
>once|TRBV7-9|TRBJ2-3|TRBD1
TGTGCCAGCAGCTCCGACAGGGCAACCGCAGATACGCAGTATTTT
CASSSDRATADTQYF
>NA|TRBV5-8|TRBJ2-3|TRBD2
TGTGCCAGCAGCTTGGGGGGGACTAGCGGTACAGATACGCAGTATTTT
CASSLGGTSGTDTQYF
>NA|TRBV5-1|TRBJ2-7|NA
TGCGCCAGCAGCTGGACCGGGCCAGGGAACGCCGAGCAGTACTTC
CASSWTGPGNAEQYF
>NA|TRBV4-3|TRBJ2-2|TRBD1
TGCGCCAGCAGCCCACAGCCGGGACAGGCGGCCGGGGAGCTGTTTTTT
CASSPQPGQAAGELFF
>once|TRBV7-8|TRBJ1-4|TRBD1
TGTGCCAGCAGCCCGGACAGGGGGTTTGAAAAACTGTTTTTT
CASSPDRGFEKLFF
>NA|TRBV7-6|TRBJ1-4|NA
TGTGCCAGCAGCATACCCGGACAGAGCGGTCTGTTTTTT
CASSIPGQSGLFF
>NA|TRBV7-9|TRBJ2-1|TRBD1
TGTGCCAGCAGCTTAGACGGGACAGGGAACTACAATGAGCAGTTCTTC
CASSLDGTGNYNEQFF
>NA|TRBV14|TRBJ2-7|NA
TGTGCCAGCAGCCAAGTTGGGGGGAGTGAGCAGTACTTC
CASSQVGGSEQYF
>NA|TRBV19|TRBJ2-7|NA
TGTGCCAGTAGCCATCAGGGCTACGAGCAGTACTTC
CASSHQGYEQYF
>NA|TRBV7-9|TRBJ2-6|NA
TGTGCCAGCAGCTTATGGCACATTAGCTCTGGGGCCAACGTCCTGACTTTC
CASSLWHISSGANVLTF
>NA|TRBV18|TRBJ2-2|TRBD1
TGTGCCAGCTCACCGGTTACCGGGACAGCAACCGGGGAGCTGTTTTTT
CASSPVTGTATGELFF
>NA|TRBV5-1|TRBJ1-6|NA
TGCGCCAGCAGCTCCGACACGAACAATTCACCCCTCCACTTT
CASSSDTNNSPLHF
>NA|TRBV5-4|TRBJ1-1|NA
TGTGCCAGCAGCAGAAGGACCGGGGGGAACACTGAAGCTTTCTTT
CASSRRTGGNTEAFF
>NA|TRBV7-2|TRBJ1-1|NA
TGTGCCAGCAGCTTAGTACGGGGGAACACTGAAGCTTTCTTT
CASSLVRGNTEAFF
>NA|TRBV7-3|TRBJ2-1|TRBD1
TGTGCCAGCAGCTTAAGTCCGGGACAGGGCTATGAGCAGTTCTTC
CASSLSPGQGYEQFF
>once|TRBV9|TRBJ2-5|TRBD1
TGTGCCAGCAGCGTCCGACAGGGGGCTTCGACGGAGACCCAGTACTTC
CASSVRQGASTETQYF
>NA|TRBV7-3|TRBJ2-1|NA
TGTGCCAGCAGCTCCTCCGGGACGGAGAATGAGCAGTTCTTC
CASSSSGTENEQFF
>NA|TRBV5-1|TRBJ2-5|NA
TGCGCCAGCAGCTTGGAGGGTGCGGGTGGGACCCAGTACTTC
CASSLEGAGGTQYF
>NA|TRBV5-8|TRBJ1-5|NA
TGTGCCAGCAGCTTGGAACGGACTCAGCCCCAGCATTTT
CASSLERTQPQHF
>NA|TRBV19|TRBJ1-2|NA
TGTGCCAGTAGTAGGGGACTTGACTATGGCTACACCTTC
CASSRGLDYGYTF
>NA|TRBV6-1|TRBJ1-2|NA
TGTGCCAGCAGGCTAACAGGGAACTATGGCTACACCTTC
CASRLTGNYGYTF
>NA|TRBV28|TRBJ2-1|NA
TGTGCCAGCAGTTTATCAGGGTCGGGGGCACGTGACAATGAGCAGTTCTTC
CASSLSGSGARDNEQFF
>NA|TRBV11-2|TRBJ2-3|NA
TGTGCCAGCAGCTCGTTACAGGGAGCGTGGGCAGATACGCAGTATTTT
CASSSLQGAWADTQYF
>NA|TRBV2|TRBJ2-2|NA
TGTGCCAGCAGACTAGGGATAAACACCGGGGAGCTGTTTTTT
CASRLGINTGELFF
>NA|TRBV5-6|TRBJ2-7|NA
TGTGCCAGCAGCTTGGAGTTGGAATGGCAGGGCTCCTACGAGCAGTACTTC
CASSLELEWQGSYEQYF
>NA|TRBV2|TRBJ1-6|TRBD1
TGTGCCAGCAGGACTTCAGGGGGTGGAACCTATAATTCACCCCTCCACTTT
CASRTSGGGTYNSPLHF
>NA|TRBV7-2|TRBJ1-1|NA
TGTGCCAGCAGCTTAGAGGGGGACATGAACACTGAAGCTTTCTTT
CASSLEGDMNTEAFF
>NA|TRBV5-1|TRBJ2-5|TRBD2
TGCGCCAGCAGCTTGGGATCCGGGGGGGCCCAAGAGACCCAGTACTTC
CASSLGSGGAQETQYF
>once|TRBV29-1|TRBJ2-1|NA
TGCAGCGTTGTTACAGGTAGCTCCTACAATGAGCAGTTCTTC
CSVVTGSSYNEQFF
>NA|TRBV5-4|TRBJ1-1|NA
TGTGCCAGCAGCCCTTGGGGGGGGAGCACTGAAGCTTTCTTT
CASSPWGGSTEAFF
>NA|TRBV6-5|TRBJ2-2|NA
TGTGCCAGCAGTTACCAACCGGGCGCGAACACCGGGGAGCTGTTTTTT
CASSYQPGANTGELFF
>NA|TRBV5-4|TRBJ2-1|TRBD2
TGTGCCAGCAGCTTGGGAGGGACTAGCGGGGTTAATGAGCAGTTCTTC
CASSLGGTSGVNEQFF
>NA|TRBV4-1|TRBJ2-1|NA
TGCGCCAGCTCTAAGGGGGGATTTTCCTACAATGAGCAGTTCTTC
CASSKGGFSYNEQFF
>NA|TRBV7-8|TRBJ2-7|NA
TGTGCCAGCAGCTTAGCGCGTACAGCCGTCTCCGAGCAGTACTTC
CASSLARTAVSEQYF
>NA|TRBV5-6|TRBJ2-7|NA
TGTGCCAGCAGCTGGATGAGGGCAGGGGCGGTATACGAGCAGTACTTC
CASSWMRAGAVYEQYF
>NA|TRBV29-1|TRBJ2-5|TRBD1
TGCAGCGTTGGGGCCGGGACAGGTGAGACCCAGTACTTC
CSVGAGTGETQYF
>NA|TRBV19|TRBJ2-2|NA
TGTGCCAGTAGTCCTGAGCAGGGCTGGGACACCGGGGAGCTGTTTTTT
CASSPEQGWDTGELFF
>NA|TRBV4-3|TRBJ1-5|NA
TGCGCCAGCAGCCGGGATCTGATTAGCAATCAGCCCCAGCATTTT
CASSRDLISNQPQHF
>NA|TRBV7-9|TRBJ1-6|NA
TGTGCCAGCAGCTTAAGCCAGGGTGATTCACCCCTCCACTTT
CASSLSQGDSPLHF
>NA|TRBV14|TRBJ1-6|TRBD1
TGTGCCAGCAGCCAAGCGACAGGGGGTTCACCCCTCCACTTT
CASSQATGGSPLHF
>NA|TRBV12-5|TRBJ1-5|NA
TGTGCTAGTGGTTTGGATCGGGTGACCAATCAGCCCCAGCATTTT
CASGLDRVTNQPQHF